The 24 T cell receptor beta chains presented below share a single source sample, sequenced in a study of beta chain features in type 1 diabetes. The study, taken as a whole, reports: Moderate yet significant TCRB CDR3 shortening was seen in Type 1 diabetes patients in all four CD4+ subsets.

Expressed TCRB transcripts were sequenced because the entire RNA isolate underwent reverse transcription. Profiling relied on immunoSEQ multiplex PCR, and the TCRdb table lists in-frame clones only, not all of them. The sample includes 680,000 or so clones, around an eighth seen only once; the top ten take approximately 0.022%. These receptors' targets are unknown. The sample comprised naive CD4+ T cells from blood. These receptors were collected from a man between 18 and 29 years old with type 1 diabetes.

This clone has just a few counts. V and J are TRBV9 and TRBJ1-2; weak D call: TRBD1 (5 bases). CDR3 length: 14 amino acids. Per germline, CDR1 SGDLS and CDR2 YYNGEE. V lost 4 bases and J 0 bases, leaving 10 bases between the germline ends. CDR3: CASSWDHANYGYTF. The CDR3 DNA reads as TGTGCCAGCAGCTGGGACCATGCTAACTATGGCTACACCTTC.

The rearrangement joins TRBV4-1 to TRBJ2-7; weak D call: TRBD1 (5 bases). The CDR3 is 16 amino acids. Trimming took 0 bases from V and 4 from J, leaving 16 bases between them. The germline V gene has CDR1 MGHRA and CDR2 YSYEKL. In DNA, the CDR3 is TGCGCCAGCAGCCAAGATAGGTCGACAGATATATACGAGCAGTACTTC. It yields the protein CASSQDRSTDIYEQYF.

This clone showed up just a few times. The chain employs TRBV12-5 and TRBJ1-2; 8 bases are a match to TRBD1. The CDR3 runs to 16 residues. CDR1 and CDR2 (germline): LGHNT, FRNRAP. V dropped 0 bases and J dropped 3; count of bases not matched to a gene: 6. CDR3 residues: CASGLVDPTGDYGYTF. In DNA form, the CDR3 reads TGTGCTAGTGGTTTGGTGGACCCGACAGGGGACTATGGCTACACCTTC.

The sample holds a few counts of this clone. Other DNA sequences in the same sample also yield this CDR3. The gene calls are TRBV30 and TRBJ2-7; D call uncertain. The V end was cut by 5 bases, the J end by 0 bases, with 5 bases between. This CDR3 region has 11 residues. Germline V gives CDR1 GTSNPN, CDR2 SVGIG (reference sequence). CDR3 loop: CAWSSSYEQYF. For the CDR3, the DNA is TGTGCCTGGTCGAGCTCCTACGAGCAGTACTTC. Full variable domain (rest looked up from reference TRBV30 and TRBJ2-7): SQTIHQWPATLVQPVGSPLSLECTVEGTSNPNLYWYRQAAGRGLQLLFYSVGIGQISSEVPQNLSASRPQDRQFILSSKKLLLSDSGFYLCAWSSSYEQYFGPGTRLTVT.

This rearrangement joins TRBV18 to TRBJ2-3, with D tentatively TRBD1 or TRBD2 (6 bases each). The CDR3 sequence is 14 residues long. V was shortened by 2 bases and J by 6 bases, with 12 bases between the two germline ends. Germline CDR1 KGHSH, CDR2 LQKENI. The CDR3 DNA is TGTGCCAGCTCACCAGGTGGGGGGCCGGATACGCAGTATTTT. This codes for CASSPGGGPDTQYF.

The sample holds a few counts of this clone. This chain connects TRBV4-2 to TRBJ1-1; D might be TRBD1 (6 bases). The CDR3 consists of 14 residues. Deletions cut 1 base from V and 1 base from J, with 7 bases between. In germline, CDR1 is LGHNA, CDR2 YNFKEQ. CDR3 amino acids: CASSQAGANTEAFF. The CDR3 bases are TGTGCCAGCAGCCAAGCGGGGGCGAACACTGAAGCTTTCTTT.

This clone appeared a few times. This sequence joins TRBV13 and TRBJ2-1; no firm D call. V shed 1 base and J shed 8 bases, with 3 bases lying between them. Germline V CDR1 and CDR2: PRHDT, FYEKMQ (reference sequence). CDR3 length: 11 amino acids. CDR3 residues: CASSLVYEQFF. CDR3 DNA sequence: TGTGCCAGCAGCTTAGTCTATGAGCAGTTCTTC.

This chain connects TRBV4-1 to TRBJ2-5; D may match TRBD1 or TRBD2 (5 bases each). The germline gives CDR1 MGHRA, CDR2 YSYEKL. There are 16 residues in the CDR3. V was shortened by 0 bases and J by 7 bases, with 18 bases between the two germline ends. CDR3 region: CASSQEGIGAGWTQYF. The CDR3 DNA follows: TGCGCCAGCAGCCAAGAAGGCATCGGGGCAGGCTGGACCCAGTACTTC.

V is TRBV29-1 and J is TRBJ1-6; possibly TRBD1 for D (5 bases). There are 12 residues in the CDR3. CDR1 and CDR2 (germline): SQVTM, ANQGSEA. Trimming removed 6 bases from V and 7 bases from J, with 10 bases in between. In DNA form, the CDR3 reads TGCAGCGTCAGGGAGAACAATTCACCCCTCCACTTT. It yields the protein CSVRENNSPLHF. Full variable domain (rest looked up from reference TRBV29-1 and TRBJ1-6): SAVISQKPSRDICQRGTSLTIQCQVDSQVTMMFWYRQQPGQSLTLIATANQGSEATYESGFVIDKFPISRPNLTFSTLTVSNMSPEDSSIYLCSVRENNSPLHFGNGTRLTVT.

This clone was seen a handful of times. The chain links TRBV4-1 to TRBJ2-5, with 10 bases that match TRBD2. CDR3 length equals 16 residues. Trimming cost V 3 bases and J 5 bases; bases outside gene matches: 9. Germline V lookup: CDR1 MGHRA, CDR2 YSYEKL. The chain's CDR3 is CASSHPSGGSWETQYF. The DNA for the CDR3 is TGCGCCAGCAGCCACCCTAGCGGGGGAAGTTGGGAGACCCAGTACTTC.

The CDR3 region has the DNA TGTGCCAGCAGCTTAGAGAACGGGGGCCAGCCCCAGCATTTT. It is translated as CASSLENGGQPQHF. The chain carries TRBV7-9 and TRBJ1-5; D possibly corresponds to TRBD1 (6 bases). The V gene lost 1 base and the J gene lost 7 bases, with 11 bases spanning the gap. Per the germline V gene, CDR1 is SEHNR and CDR2 is FQNEAQ (reference sequence). CDR3 length: 14 residues.

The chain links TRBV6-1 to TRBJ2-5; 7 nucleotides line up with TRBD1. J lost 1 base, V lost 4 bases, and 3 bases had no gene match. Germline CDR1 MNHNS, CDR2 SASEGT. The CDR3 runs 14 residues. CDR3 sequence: CASSAPGGQETQYF. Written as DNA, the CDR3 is TGTGCCAGCAGTGCCCCAGGGGGCCAAGAGACCCAGTACTTC.

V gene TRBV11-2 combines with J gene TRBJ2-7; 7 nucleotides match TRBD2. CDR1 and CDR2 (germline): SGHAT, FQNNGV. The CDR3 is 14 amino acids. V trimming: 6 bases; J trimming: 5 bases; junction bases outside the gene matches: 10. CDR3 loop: CASRLGTTPHEQYF. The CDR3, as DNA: TGTGCCAGCAGGCTCGGGACTACACCCCACGAGCAGTACTTC.

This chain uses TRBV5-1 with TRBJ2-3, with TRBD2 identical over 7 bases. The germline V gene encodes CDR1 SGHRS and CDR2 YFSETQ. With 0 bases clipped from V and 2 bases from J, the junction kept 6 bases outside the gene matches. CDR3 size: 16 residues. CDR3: CASSLEVGGTTDTQYF. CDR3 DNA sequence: TGCGCCAGCAGCTTGGAGGTCGGGGGGACCACAGATACGCAGTATTTT.

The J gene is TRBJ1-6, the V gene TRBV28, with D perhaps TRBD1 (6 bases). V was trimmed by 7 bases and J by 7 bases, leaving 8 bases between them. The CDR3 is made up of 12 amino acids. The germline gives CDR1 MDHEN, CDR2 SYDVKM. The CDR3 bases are TGTGCCAGCACCGACAGGAATTCACCCCTCCACTTT. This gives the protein CASTDRNSPLHF. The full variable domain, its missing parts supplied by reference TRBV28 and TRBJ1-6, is DVKVTQSSRYLVKRTGEKVFLECVQDMDHENMFWYRQDPGLGLRLIYFSYDVKMKEKGDIPEGYSVSREKKERFSLILESASTNQTSMYLCASTDRNSPLHFGNGTRLTVT.

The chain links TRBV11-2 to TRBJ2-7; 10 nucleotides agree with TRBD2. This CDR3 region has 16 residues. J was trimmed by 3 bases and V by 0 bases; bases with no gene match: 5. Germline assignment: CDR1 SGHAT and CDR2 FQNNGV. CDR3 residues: CASSLDRTSGNYEQYF. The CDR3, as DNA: TGTGCCAGCAGCTTAGACAGGACTAGCGGAAACTACGAGCAGTACTTC.

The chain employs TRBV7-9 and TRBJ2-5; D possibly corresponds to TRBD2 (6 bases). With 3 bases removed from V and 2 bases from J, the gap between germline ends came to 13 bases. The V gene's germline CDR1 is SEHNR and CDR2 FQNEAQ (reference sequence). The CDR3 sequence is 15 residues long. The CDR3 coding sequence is TGTGCCAGCAGCTTTACCCGGGACTTTCAAGAGACCCAGTACTTC. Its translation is CASSFTRDFQETQYF.

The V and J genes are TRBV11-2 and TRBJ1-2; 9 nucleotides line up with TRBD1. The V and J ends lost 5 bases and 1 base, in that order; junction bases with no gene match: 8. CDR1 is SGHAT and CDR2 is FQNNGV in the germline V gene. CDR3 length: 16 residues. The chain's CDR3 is CASSPLQGADNYGYTF. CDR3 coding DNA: TGTGCCAGCAGCCCACTACAGGGGGCCGATAACTATGGCTACACCTTC.

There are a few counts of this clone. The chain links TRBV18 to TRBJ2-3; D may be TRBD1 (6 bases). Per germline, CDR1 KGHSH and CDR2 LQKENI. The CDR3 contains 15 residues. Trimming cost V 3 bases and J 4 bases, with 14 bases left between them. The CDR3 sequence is CASSPYNGQPDTQYF. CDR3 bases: TGTGCCAGCTCACCTTACAACGGACAGCCAGATACGCAGTATTTT.

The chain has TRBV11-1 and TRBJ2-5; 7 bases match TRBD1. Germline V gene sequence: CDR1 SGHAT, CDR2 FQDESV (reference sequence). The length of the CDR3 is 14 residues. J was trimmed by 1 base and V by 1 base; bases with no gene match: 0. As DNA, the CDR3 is TGTGCCAGCAGCTTAGGACAGGGCCAAGAGACCCAGTACTTC. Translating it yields CASSLGQGQETQYF.

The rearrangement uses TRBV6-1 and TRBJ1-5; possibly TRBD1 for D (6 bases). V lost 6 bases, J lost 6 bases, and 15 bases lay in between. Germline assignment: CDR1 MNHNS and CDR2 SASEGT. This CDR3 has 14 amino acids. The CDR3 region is CASSLDRTIQPQHF. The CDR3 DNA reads TGTGCCAGCAGCCTAGACAGGACGATTCAGCCCCAGCATTTT.

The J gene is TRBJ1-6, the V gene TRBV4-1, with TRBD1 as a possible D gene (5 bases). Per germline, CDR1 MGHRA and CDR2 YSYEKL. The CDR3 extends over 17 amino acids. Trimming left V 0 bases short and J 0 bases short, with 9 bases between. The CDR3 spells CASSQEYRSSYNSPLHF. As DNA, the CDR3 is TGCGCCAGCAGCCAAGAATACAGGAGCTCCTATAATTCACCCCTCCACTTT.

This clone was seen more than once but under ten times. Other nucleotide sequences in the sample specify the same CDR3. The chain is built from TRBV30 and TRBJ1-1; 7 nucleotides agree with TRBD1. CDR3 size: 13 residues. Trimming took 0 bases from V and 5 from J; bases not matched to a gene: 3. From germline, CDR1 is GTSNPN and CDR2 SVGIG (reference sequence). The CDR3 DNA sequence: TGTGCCTGGAGTGTCCAGGGGGATACTGAAGCTTTCTTT. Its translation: CAWSVQGDTEAFF.

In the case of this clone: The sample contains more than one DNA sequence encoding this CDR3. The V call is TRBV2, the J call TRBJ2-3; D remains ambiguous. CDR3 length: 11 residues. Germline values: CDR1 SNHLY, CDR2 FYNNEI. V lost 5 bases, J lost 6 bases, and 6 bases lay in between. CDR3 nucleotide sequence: TGTGCCAGCAGTCCAACGGATACGCAGTATTTT. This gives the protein CASSPTDTQYF.